This T cell receptor (beta chain) stems from a study of brain T cells in children with intractable seizures. On this clone itself: Its matching antigen is unknown.

Points from the study as a whole: Only CDR3 sequence similarity suggested viral specificity, without known HCMV serostatus. Pre- and post-surgery blood differed in depth, so pre-surgery absences may be undersampling.

Assay used: immunoSEQ multiplex PCR; TCRdb lists only in-frame clones, some missing. The sample carries around 70,000 clones, about 93% recorded once. V was trimmed by 2 bases and J by 0 bases, leaving 9 bases between them. This CDR3 is 15 amino acids long. Germline loops: CDR1 SEHNR, CDR2 FQNEAQ (reference sequence). Only cases whose brain tissue showed the highest T cell transcript signatures were sequenced. Pre-surgery treatment included at least one anti-epileptic drug. The genes are TRBV7-9 and TRBJ2-3, with TRBD2 as a possible D gene (5 bases). Here the sequenced sample was peripheral blood, taken at surgery. This receptor was obtained from a boy in the first two years of life with tuberous sclerosis and intractable seizures. The CDR3 reads CASSLSSVSTDTQYF. CDR3 nucleotides: TGTGCCAGCAGCTTAAGTAGCGTAAGCACAGATACGCAGTATTTT. The full variable domain, completed using reference TRBV7-9 and TRBJ2-3, is DTGVSQNPRHKITKRGQNVTFRCDPISEHNRLYWYRQTLGQGPEFLTYFQNEAQLEKSRLLSDRFSAERPKGSFSTLEIQRTEQGDSAMYLCASSLSSVSTDTQYFGPGTRLTVL.